The present entry profiles one T cell receptor (beta chain) with its context. The sample originates from a study of blood T cell repertoires in COVID-19. TCRdb's copy holds only in-frame clones and misses some; the assay was immunoSEQ multiplex PCR. Here the sample spans roughly 120,000 clones, approximately 80% being singletons. The ends lost 4 bases at V and 4 bases at J; junction bases unmatched: 2. The germline V gene encodes CDR1 SNHLY and CDR2 FYNNEI. The CDR3 is 14 amino acids. The sequencing sample was made of peripheral blood. This clonotype was obtained from a woman in her forties or fifties with acute or convalescent COVID-19. The chain carries TRBV2 and TRBJ2-1; TRBD1 matches at 9 bases. The CDR3 region has the DNA TGTGCCAGCAGTGTACAGGGGGCTTACAATGAGCAGTTCTTC. Translated: CASSVQGAYNEQFF.